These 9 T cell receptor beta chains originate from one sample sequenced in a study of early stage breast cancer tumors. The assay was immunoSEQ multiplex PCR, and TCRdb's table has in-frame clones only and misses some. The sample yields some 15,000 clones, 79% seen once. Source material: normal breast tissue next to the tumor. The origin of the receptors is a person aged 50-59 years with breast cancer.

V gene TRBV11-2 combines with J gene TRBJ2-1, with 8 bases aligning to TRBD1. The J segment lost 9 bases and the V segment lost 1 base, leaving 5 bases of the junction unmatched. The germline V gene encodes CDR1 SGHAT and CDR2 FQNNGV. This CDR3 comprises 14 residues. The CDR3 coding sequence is TGTGCCAGCAGCTTAGGACAGGGGAGCGGTGAGCAGTTCTTC. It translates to CASSLGQGSGEQFF.

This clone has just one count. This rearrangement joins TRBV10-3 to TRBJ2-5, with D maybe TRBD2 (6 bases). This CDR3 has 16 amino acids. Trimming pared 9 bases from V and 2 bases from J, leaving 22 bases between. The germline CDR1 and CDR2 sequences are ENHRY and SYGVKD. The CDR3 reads CAMAGGSGSAQETQYF. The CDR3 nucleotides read TGTGCCATGGCAGGAGGAAGCGGGTCGGCTCAAGAGACCCAGTACTTC.

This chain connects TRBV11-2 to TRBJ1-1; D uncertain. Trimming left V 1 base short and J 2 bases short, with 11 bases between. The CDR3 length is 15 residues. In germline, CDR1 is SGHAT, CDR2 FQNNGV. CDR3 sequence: CASSLVWLGNTEAFF. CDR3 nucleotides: TGTGCCAGCAGCTTAGTGTGGTTGGGAAACACTGAAGCTTTCTTT.

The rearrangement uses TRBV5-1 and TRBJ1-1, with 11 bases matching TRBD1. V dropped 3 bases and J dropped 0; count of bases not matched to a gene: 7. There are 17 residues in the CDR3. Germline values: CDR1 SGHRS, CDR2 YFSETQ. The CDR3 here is CASSYDRDRGVNTEAFF. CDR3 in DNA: TGCGCCAGCAGCTATGACCGGGACAGGGGGGTGAACACTGAAGCTTTCTTT.

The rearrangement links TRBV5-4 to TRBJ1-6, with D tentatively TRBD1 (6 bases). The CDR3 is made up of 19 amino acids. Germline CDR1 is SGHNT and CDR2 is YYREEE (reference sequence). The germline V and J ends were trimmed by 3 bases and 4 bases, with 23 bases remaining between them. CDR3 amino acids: CASSSAGEGGTTYNSPLHF. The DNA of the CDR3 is TGTGCCAGCAGCTCGGCCGGGGAGGGGGGGACTACGTATAATTCACCCCTCCACTTT.

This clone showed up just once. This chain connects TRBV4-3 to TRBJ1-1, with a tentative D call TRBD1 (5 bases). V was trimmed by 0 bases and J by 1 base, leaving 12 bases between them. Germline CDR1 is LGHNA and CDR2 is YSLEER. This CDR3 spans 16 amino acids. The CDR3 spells CASSQDPAGTNTEAFF. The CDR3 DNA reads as TGCGCCAGCAGCCAAGATCCGGCAGGGACGAACACTGAAGCTTTCTTT.

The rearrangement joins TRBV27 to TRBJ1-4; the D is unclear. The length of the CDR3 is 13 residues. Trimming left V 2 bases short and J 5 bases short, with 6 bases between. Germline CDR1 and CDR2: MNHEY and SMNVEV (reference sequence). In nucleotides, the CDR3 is TGTGCCAGCAGTTTAAGGCAGAATGAAAAACTGTTTTTT. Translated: CASSLRQNEKLFF.

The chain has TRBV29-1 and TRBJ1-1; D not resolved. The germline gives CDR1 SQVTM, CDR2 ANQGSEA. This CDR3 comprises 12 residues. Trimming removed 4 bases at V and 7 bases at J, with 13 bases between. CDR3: CSVAPSGFEAFF. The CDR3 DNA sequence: TGCAGCGTTGCCCCCTCGGGGTTTGAAGCTTTCTTT.

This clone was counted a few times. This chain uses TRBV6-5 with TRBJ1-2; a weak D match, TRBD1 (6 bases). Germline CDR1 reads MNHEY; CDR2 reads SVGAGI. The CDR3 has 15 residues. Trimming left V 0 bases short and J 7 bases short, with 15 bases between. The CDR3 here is CASSYSMVGGTGYTF. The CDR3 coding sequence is TGTGCCAGCAGTTACTCGATGGTTGGGGGCACTGGCTACACCTTC.